The 30 T cell receptor beta chains below all came from one sample that was sequenced in a study of T-cell memory formation after mild COVID-19. TCRdb re-called the 5' RACE reads through MiXCR, storing one row per CDR3 protein. The sample lists hundreds of thousands of distinct CDR3 sequences, around 17% occurring once. Sequencing was done on a sample of PBMCs or a T cell subset sorted from them (not recorded which). These receptors originate from a man in his late teens or twenties who had mild COVID-19 (a few samples of this study predate the infection). Cell type and time point are not known.

The chain combines TRBV27 with TRBJ2-7, with a tentative D call TRBD1 (6 bases). The V gene lost 5 bases and the J gene lost 12 bases, with 14 bases spanning the gap. This CDR3 region has 11 residues. CDR1 and CDR2 (germline): MNHEY, SMNVEV (reference sequence). CDR3 nucleotides: TGTGCCAGCAGTCCCCCTGGCAGGGGGTACTTC. This codes for CASSPPGRGYF.

DNA for the CDR3: TGCGCCAGCAGCTGGGACAGGGCGAACACCGGGGAGCTGTTTTTT. It encodes CASSWDRANTGELFF. The chain recombines TRBV5-1 with TRBJ2-2; 9 nucleotides agree with TRBD1. Germline CDR1 SGHRS, CDR2 YFSETQ. The CDR3 has 15 residues. Trimming at V came to 3 bases and at J to 0 bases, leaving 0 bases not matched to a gene.

The rearrangement uses TRBV4-1 and TRBJ2-1; D not resolved. The CDR3 is made up of 13 amino acids. The germline V gene has CDR1 MGHRA and CDR2 YSYEKL. V was shortened by 4 bases and J by 10 bases, with 14 bases between the two germline ends. The CDR3 protein is CASSPGGRREQFF. In DNA form, the CDR3 reads TGCGCCAGCAGCCCGGGTGGGCGGCGGGAGCAGTTCTTC.

The CDR3 spells CASSRTRGYNTGELFF. The CDR3 nucleotides are TGCGCCAGCAGCCGTACCAGGGGGTACAACACCGGGGAGCTGTTTTTT. This chain connects TRBV5-1 to TRBJ2-2; 7 nucleotides match TRBD1. Trimming removed 4 bases from V and 2 bases from J; junction bases left unmatched: 8. CDR1 is SGHRS, CDR2 YFSETQ, per germline. The CDR3 has 16 residues.

This clonotype was detected a few times. The chain joins TRBV29-1 to TRBJ2-5; a weak D match, TRBD2 (5 bases). The CDR3 is 13 amino acids. Germline V CDR1 and CDR2: SQVTM, ANQGSEA. V was shortened by 2 bases and J by 4 bases, with 11 bases between the two germline ends. CDR3 sequence: CSVEREGPETQYF. CDR3 DNA: TGCAGCGTTGAACGGGAAGGGCCAGAGACCCAGTACTTC. The whole variable domain, filled in from reference TRBV29-1 and TRBJ2-5, reads SAVISQKPSRDICQRGTSLTIQCQVDSQVTMMFWYRQQPGQSLTLIATANQGSEATYESGFVIDKFPISRPNLTFSTLTVSNMSPEDSSIYLCSVEREGPETQYFGPGTRLLVL.

This chain joins TRBV4-3 and TRBJ2-1; TRBD1 might be the D (6 bases). Germline CDR1 LGHNA, CDR2 YSLEER. Deletions cut 1 base from V and 3 bases from J, with 10 bases between. The CDR3 extends over 15 amino acids. CDR3 sequence: CASSQGAGVYNEQFF. For the CDR3, the DNA is TGCGCCAGCAGCCAAGGGGCAGGGGTCTACAATGAGCAGTTCTTC.

This clonotype showed up just a few times. This chain joins TRBV4-1 and TRBJ2-5; TRBD1 agrees at 10 bases. The CDR3 has 16 amino acids. Per the germline V gene, CDR1 is MGHRA and CDR2 is YSYEKL. Trimming took 0 bases from V and 4 from J; bases not matched to a gene: 5. The CDR3 here is CASSQEGTGAAETQYF. The CDR3, as DNA: TGCGCCAGCAGCCAAGAAGGGACAGGGGCCGCAGAGACCCAGTACTTC.

The chain uses TRBV6-2 or TRBV6-3 and TRBJ1-2, with 12 bases identical to TRBD1. Germline assignment: CDR1 MNHEY and CDR2 SVGEGT. The trim removed 6 bases at V and 2 bases at J, leaving 10 bases unmatched. The CDR3 contains 17 residues. This chain's CDR3 is CASRAGTGGSWNYGYTF. CDR3 nucleotide sequence: TGTGCCAGCAGAGCCGGGACAGGGGGCTCTTGGAACTATGGCTACACCTTC.

This clonotype was counted between two and nine times. The chain combines TRBV13 with TRBJ2-7, with a weak D call TRBD2 (5 bases). Trimming pared 8 bases from V and 2 bases from J, leaving 25 bases between. Germline assignment: CDR1 PRHDT and CDR2 FYEKMQ (reference sequence). The CDR3 covers 17 residues. The CDR3 loop is CASGPGVQSSSTYEQYF. DNA for the CDR3: TGTGCCAGCGGGCCCGGGGTTCAGTCTTCATCGACCTACGAGCAGTACTTC.

This chain connects TRBV6-2 or TRBV6-3 to TRBJ2-5; TRBD1 matches 9 bases. V was clipped by 6 bases and J by 4 bases; unmatched bases: 9. Per the germline V gene, CDR1 is MNHEY and CDR2 is SVGEGT. This CDR3 spans 15 amino acids. CDR3 nucleotides: TGTGCCAGCAGCCCGTTCGGGACAGGGCCAGAGACCCAGTACTTC. Translated: CASSPFGTGPETQYF.

CDR3 DNA sequence: TGTGCCAGCAGCTGGATTCGACAGGATTTCAATGAGCAGTTCTTC. It translates to CASSWIRQDFNEQFF. V usage is TRBV7-3 and J usage is TRBJ2-1; D perhaps matches TRBD1 (6 bases). This CDR3 region has 15 residues. The V gene's germline CDR1 is SGHTA and CDR2 FQGTGA. Trimming took 4 bases from V and 6 from J, leaving 16 bases between them.

The chain couples TRBV3-1 to TRBJ1-1; D unclear. Germline V gene sequence: CDR1 LGHDT, CDR2 YNNKEL (reference sequence). Deletions cut 3 bases from V and 1 base from J, with 9 bases between. The CDR3 contains 14 residues. The CDR3 nucleotides read TGTGCCAGCAGCCACCCCGGGAGGAACACTGAAGCTTTCTTT. This encodes CASSHPGRNTEAFF.

This clonotype was seen only a few times. The rearrangement links TRBV7-6 to TRBJ2-3; 12 bases are shared with TRBD2. The CDR3 extends over 15 amino acids. The V and J ends lost 5 bases and 2 bases, in that order; junction bases with no gene match: 2. CDR1 and CDR2 from the germline V gene are SGHVS and FNYEAQ. The chain's CDR3 is CASSRLAGATDTQYF. Here the CDR3 DNA reads TGTGCCAGCAGCCGACTAGCGGGGGCCACAGATACGCAGTATTTT.

The chain combines TRBV6-2 or TRBV6-3 with TRBJ2-3; a weak D match, TRBD1 (6 bases). The ends were cut back, 6 bases at V and 4 bases at J, with 11 bases in the middle. This CDR3 region has 13 residues. Germline CDR1 MNHEY, CDR2 SVGEGT. CDR3 coding DNA: TGTGCCAGCAGAAGGGGACACTCAGATACGCAGTATTTT. Its protein product is CASRRGHSDTQYF.

This clonotype appeared a few times. The chain employs TRBV12-3 or TRBV12-4 and TRBJ1-2, with no clear D. The CDR3 has 13 residues. The V end lost 5 bases, the J end lost 6 bases, and 13 bases lay between the germline ends. CDR3 coding DNA: TGTGCCAGCAGTGTAGGAGGTATCAATGGCTACACCTTC. Amino acids: CASSVGGINGYTF.

This clonotype was detected only a few times. The chain combines TRBV5-4 with TRBJ2-1, with D tentatively TRBD2 (5 bases). This CDR3 region has 14 residues. CDR1 and CDR2 from the germline V gene are SGHNT and YYREEE (reference sequence). The V end was cut by 7 bases, the J end by 7 bases, with 18 bases between. Here the CDR3 DNA reads TGTGCCAGCCGCCCCAGAGGGTCGGATAATGAGCAGTTCTTC. Translated: CASRPRGSDNEQFF.

This clonotype was detected a few times. The V gene is TRBV6-5, the J gene TRBJ1-1, with a possible D match to TRBD1 (5 bases). V was trimmed by 0 bases and J by 4 bases, leaving 21 bases between them. The CDR3 runs 18 residues. CDR1 and CDR2 (germline): MNHEY, SVGAGI. Here the CDR3 reads CASSYSARSGYVGTEAFF. CDR3 in DNA: TGTGCCAGCAGTTACTCAGCTAGGTCAGGGTATGTTGGCACTGAAGCTTTCTTT.

This clonotype was counted at least ten times. The V and J genes are TRBV5-1 and TRBJ2-5, with 11 bases fitting TRBD2. CDR3 length: 14 residues. The V segment lost 5 bases and the J segment 6 bases; nucleotides outside the gene matches: 6. Germline V lookup: CDR1 SGHRS, CDR2 YFSETQ. DNA of the CDR3: TGCGCCAGCAGGACCGGACTAGCGGGCCAGACCCAGTACTTC. It specifies CASRTGLAGQTQYF.

This clonotype showed up just a few times. The rearrangement uses TRBV15 and TRBJ2-3; possible D gene TRBD2, 6 bases. V lost 5 bases to trimming and J lost 7 bases, with 13 bases between them. This CDR3 contains 13 residues. Germline CDR1 reads LNHNV; CDR2 reads YYDKDF (reference sequence). Written as DNA, the CDR3 is TGTGCCACCAGCGGGGATGGGGGGAATACGCAGTATTTT. Protein product: CATSGDGGNTQYF.

This clonotype was detected once. The chain has TRBV7-9 and TRBJ1-5; D remains ambiguous. The CDR3 has 13 amino acids. The germline gives CDR1 SEHNR, CDR2 FQNEAQ (reference sequence). V was cut by 5 bases and J by 4 bases, with 9 bases left in between. The CDR3 reads CASSPHMNQPQHF. The CDR3 DNA reads as TGTGCCAGCAGCCCGCACATGAATCAGCCCCAGCATTTT.

In this sample, this clonotype turned up a few times. V and J are TRBV25-1 and TRBJ2-2, with no clear D. The germline V and J ends were trimmed by 1 base and 6 bases, with 12 bases remaining between them. The CDR3 loop spans 15 amino acids. Germline V gene sequence: CDR1 MGHDK, CDR2 SYGVNS. CDR3 sequence: CASSESFQRSGELFF. CDR3 DNA: TGTGCCAGCAGTGAATCATTTCAGCGTTCCGGGGAGCTGTTTTTT.

Only a few counts were recorded for this clonotype. The rearrangement links TRBV7-9 to TRBJ1-2; D ambiguous. This CDR3 is built from 12 residues. Trimming left V 4 bases short and J 7 bases short, with 10 bases between. Germline values: CDR1 SEHNR, CDR2 FQNEAQ (reference sequence). The CDR3 protein is CASSWRGSGYTF. The CDR3 bases are TGTGCCAGCAGCTGGCGTGGAAGTGGCTACACCTTC.

This chain joins TRBV7-2 and TRBJ2-4; D is unresolved. There are 13 residues in the CDR3. Germline V gives CDR1 SGHTA, CDR2 FQGNSA. The V end lost 5 bases, the J end lost 6 bases, and 11 bases lay between the germline ends. For the CDR3, the DNA is TGTGCCAGCAGCCCCCCGTGGCTAAACATTCAGTACTTC. Its protein is CASSPPWLNIQYF.

The V call is TRBV20-1, the J call TRBJ2-6, with unresolved D. CDR3 size: 14 residues. The V gene's germline CDR1 is DFQATT and CDR2 SNEGSKA (reference sequence). With 6 bases removed from V and 0 bases from J, the gap between germline ends came to 9 bases. DNA of the CDR3: TGCAGTGCCATCCCCGCCTCTGGGGCCAACGTCCTGACTTTC. Its translation: CSAIPASGANVLTF.

There are a few counts of this clonotype. The V and J genes are TRBV6-1 and TRBJ2-2, with 11 bases fitting TRBD2. The CDR3 contains 15 residues. Germline CDR1 is MNHNS and CDR2 is SASEGT. V dropped 3 bases and J dropped 4; count of bases not matched to a gene: 1. In DNA form, the CDR3 reads TGTGCCAGCAGTGAGGGACTAGCGGCCACCGGGGAGCTGTTTTTT. Translated, it gives CASSEGLAATGELFF.

This clonotype is a singleton in its sample. The chain recombines TRBV20-1 with TRBJ2-3; 10 bases agree with TRBD2. After removal of 3 bases from V and 2 bases from J, the junction contained 2 bases not matched to a gene. The CDR3 runs to 14 residues. Germline loops: CDR1 DFQATT, CDR2 SNEGSKA (reference sequence). The DNA of the CDR3 is TGCAGTGCTAGGCTAGCGGGGGTCACAGATACGCAGTATTTT. This sequence encodes CSARLAGVTDTQYF.

The V gene is TRBV9, the J gene TRBJ2-1; TRBD2 might be the D (5 bases). Germline CDR1 reads SGDLS; CDR2 reads YYNGEE. This CDR3 has 15 residues. V dropped 0 bases and J dropped 1 base, with 8 bases sitting between them. Written as DNA, the CDR3 is TGTGCCAGCAGCGTAGGAGGACTTTCCTACAATGAGCAGTTCTTC. Its translation: CASSVGGLSYNEQFF.

The sample holds one count of this clonotype. CDR3: CASRPRTGLNTEAFF. The CDR3 DNA sequence: TGTGCCAGCAGACCCAGGACAGGGTTGAACACTGAAGCTTTCTTT. The chain has TRBV7-9 and TRBJ1-1, with 8 bases fitting TRBD1. The CDR3 contains 15 residues. Germline V gene sequence: CDR1 SEHNR, CDR2 FQNEAQ (reference sequence). V was pared by 6 bases and J by 0 bases, with 6 bases of the junction left unmatched.

This clonotype has only a few counts. The chain recombines TRBV25-1 with TRBJ1-1, with 8 bases fitting TRBD1. Germline loops: CDR1 MGHDK, CDR2 SYGVNS. V lost 0 bases and J lost 7; bases outside the gene matches: 13. The CDR3 contains 17 residues. CDR3 sequence (DNA): TGTGCCAGCAGTGAATACAGGGGGCGCGGTTCGGATGGTGAAGCTTTCTTT. The encoded protein is CASSEYRGRGSDGEAFF.

The J gene is TRBJ2-7, the V gene TRBV7-9, with D perhaps given as TRBD1 or TRBD2 (5 bases each). This CDR3 comprises 13 residues. V was pared by 5 bases and J by 2 bases, with 10 bases between. Germline lookup yields CDR1 SEHNR and CDR2 FQNEAQ (reference sequence). CDR3 region: CASSRRDAYEQYF. The CDR3 coding sequence is TGTGCCAGCAGCCGCCGGGACGCCTACGAGCAGTACTTC.